This T cell receptor beta chain was documented in a study of response to subunit inactivated influenza vaccine. Whole-study findings and limits: With each seasonal influenza vaccination, the authors suggested, few new T cells are recruited.

Points on this clonotype: Its antigen remains unidentified.

V was pared by 3 bases and J by 7 bases, with 12 bases between. The CDR3 sequence is 13 residues long. MiXCR, applied by TCRdb to the RT-PCR reads, yields one record per CDR3 protein. The table has 550,000 to 800,000 distinct CDR3 sequences, more than 11% seen once. The sequence derives from a man aged 45 to 65 who received an inactivated influenza vaccine. The chain carries TRBV12-3 or TRBV12-4 and TRBJ1-2, with D hard to call. Material: PBMCs from blood, obtained approximately 15 days before vaccination. The CDR3 DNA is TGTGCCAGCAGTTTCCCGGGGTCCGGTGGCTACACCTTC. It yields the protein CASSFPGSGGYTF.